This is a list of T cell receptor beta chains from one sample in a study of blood T cell repertoires in COVID-19. Method: immunoSEQ multiplex PCR; TCRdb's copy keeps in-frame clones and lacks some. The table includes more than 150,000 clones, 70% to 85% detected once. The sequenced sample was PBMCs or T cells enriched from blood (not recorded which). These receptors were taken from a woman between 45 and 65 years old who had recovered from COVID-19. Both conserved end residues are trimmed from each CDR3. The D gene is left open where the match is weak.

D	V	J	CDR3
NA	TRBV6-5	TRBJ1-3	ASSQGSSGNTIY
NA	TRBV7-4	TRBJ2-3	ASSFRDPHTDTQY
NA	TRBV15	TRBJ2-7	ATAQGAESSYEQY
TRBD1	TRBV2	TRBJ1-4	ASAEQGAGEKLF
NA	TRBV18	TRBJ1-2	ASSPPTRGKLGYT
NA	TRBV14	TRBJ2-7	ASSPRTDSTQY
TRBD1	TRBV27	TRBJ1-1	ASSWGQGNTEAF
TRBD2	TRBV28	TRBJ2-7	ASSSTGLARAYEQY
TRBD2	TRBV5-5	TRBJ2-3	ASSLGRGSAGGTDTQY
TRBD1	TRBV28	TRBJ1-1	ASSLTQTGLAF
NA	TRBV13	TRBJ2-3	ASSLSGTDTQY
TRBD1	TRBV6-5	TRBJ1-1	ASSTRTGITEAF
NA	TRBV28	TRBJ1-5	ASSGGQYSNQPQH
NA	TRBV4-2	TRBJ2-7	ASSQDQHKTTQY
TRBD2	TRBV11-2	TRBJ2-3	ASSPGLAENTDTQY
NA	TRBV28	TRBJ2-7	ASSLSGAPYEQY
NA	TRBV4-3	TRBJ2-1	ASSQEGTSIEQF
NA	TRBV18	TRBJ1-4	ASSPRAEKLF
NA	TRBV27	TRBJ1-6	ASSLSTGYRSPLH
NA	TRBV28	TRBJ1-2	ASTSGPVYGYT
TRBD1	TRBV25-1	TRBJ2-2	ASREDRGGPGELF
NA	TRBV29-1	TRBJ1-1	SVAGAARNTEAF
TRBD1	TRBV15	TRBJ2-2	ATSSQQGARLTGELF
NA	TRBV3-1/TRBV3-2	TRBJ1-2	ASSQEDKYGYT
NA	TRBV29-1	TRBJ1-1	SGSRQMNTEAF
NA	TRBV5-5	TRBJ2-7	ASSLLGRDYEQY
NA	TRBV6-4	TRBJ1-6	ASSEFRGNSPLH
NA	TRBV6-4	TRBJ1-2	ASSDGRWGYT
NA	TRBV10-3	TRBJ1-2	AISESWRGNEGRGYT
TRBD2	TRBV27	TRBJ2-7	ASSLFSGSPPYEQY
TRBD1	TRBV2	TRBJ2-7	ASSEIYRGRGSYEQY
NA	TRBV19	TRBJ2-6	ASSPPQYSGANVLT
TRBD1	TRBV10-1	TRBJ1-2	ASSDGQGVGYT
NA	TRBV2	TRBJ2-7	ASIYEAED
NA	TRBV2	TRBJ2-1	ASSESPWSSYNEQF
NA	TRBV6-5	TRBJ2-1	ASSYGGVSYNEQF
NA	TRBV5-8	TRBJ2-7	ASSLRGLAYEQY
NA	TRBV15	TRBJ1-1	ATSGSRTRGLSLGNTEAF
TRBD1	TRBV29-1	TRBJ1-2	SVEDRGRYGYT
NA	TRBV27	TRBJ2-1	ASSYVSEYNEQF
NA	TRBV6-1	TRBJ2-5	ASSEKGSLIETQY
TRBD1	TRBV7-7	TRBJ2-5	ASSPGSGGSETQY
NA	TRBV5-5	TRBJ2-2	ASSSLGELF
NA	TRBV11-2	TRBJ2-1	ASSAIEYYRNEQF
TRBD1	TRBV4-1	TRBJ1-2	ASSPSAGQGIYGYT
NA	TRBV4-3	TRBJ2-7	ASSHLNEQY
NA	TRBV6-5	TRBJ1-4	ASSSEGVLGEKLF
NA	TRBV2	TRBJ1-1	ASSEGGSYTEAF